Listed here are 32 T cell receptor beta chains from one sample, sequenced in a study of lymphopenia after photon versus proton radiotherapy (dated by TCRdb to between 2019 and 2020). The library was built by means of the immunoSEQ multiplex PCR assay. This is the immuneACCESS table as TCRdb keeps it, with only in-frame sequences that have V and J called. A part of the clones is gone; compared with another copy, unresolved V genes explain less than half, and the rest is unexplained. The sample table shows 150,000 to 200,000 clones, and 75% to 90% are seen once. The leading ten clones occupy around 4.7% of the sample. Sequencing used peripheral blood, obtained from a patient treated with photon-based radiotherapy. Receptor source: a man in his forties or fifties with gastric cancer.

This clone was seen more than once but under ten times. CDR3 sequence: CASSYARGREKLFF. The CDR3 nucleotides are TGTGCCAGCAGTTACGCCAGGGGGAGGGAAAAACTGTTTTTT. This chain uses TRBV6-5 with TRBJ1-4; 7 bases are shared with TRBD1. Germline loops: CDR1 MNHEY, CDR2 SVGAGI. Losses at the gene ends were 2 bases for V and 8 bases for J; bases not matched to a gene: 5. CDR3 length: 14 residues.

A remark on this clone: At one boundary the junction diverges from the germline segment, which might be a read error. The V and J genes are TRBV9 and TRBJ2-1; possibly TRBD2 for D (5 bases). From germline, CDR1 is SGDLS and CDR2 YYNGEE. The CDR3 spans 17 residues. The CDR3 DNA reads TGTGCCAGCACCGTAAGGAAAACGGGGTTATCCTACAATGAGCAGTTCTTC. It yields the protein CASTVRKTGLSYNEQFF.

Concerning this clone: Different DNA sequences within this sample yield the same CDR3. V and J are TRBV5-1 and TRBJ2-7; D could derive from TRBD1 or TRBD2 (5 bases each). The V end lost 2 bases, the J end lost 2 bases, and 11 bases lay between the germline ends. This CDR3 is 14 amino acids long. Germline lookup yields CDR1 SGHRS and CDR2 YFSETQ. This CDR3 is CASSLGTVTYEQYF. As DNA, the CDR3 is TGCGCCAGCAGCTTAGGGACGGTAACCTACGAGCAGTACTTC.

This chain uses TRBV19 with TRBJ2-7, with 9 positions matching TRBD2. Trimming cost V 4 bases and J 2 bases; bases outside gene matches: 9. The germline V gene has CDR1 LNHDA and CDR2 SQIVND (reference sequence). There are 16 residues in the CDR3. The CDR3 spells CASSSGPAGGTYEQYF. CDR3 coding DNA: TGTGCCAGTAGTAGCGGGCCAGCGGGAGGTACCTACGAGCAGTACTTC.

This clone occurred once. The chain carries TRBV9 and TRBJ2-1, with TRBD2 as a possible D gene (7 bases). This CDR3 region has 15 residues. From germline, CDR1 is SGDLS and CDR2 YYNGEE. V was clipped by 4 bases and J by 7 bases, with 18 bases between them. The CDR3 region has the DNA TGTGCCAGCAGCCCAGGGGCCGGGACTACGAATGAGCAGTTCTTC. This encodes CASSPGAGTTNEQFF. The complete variable domain, with remaining parts taken from reference TRBV9 and TRBJ2-1, reads DSGVTQTPKHLITATGQRVTLRCSPRSGDLSVYWYQQSLDQGLQFLIQYYNGEERAKGNILERFSAQQFPDLHSELNLSSLELGDSALYFCASSPGAGTTNEQFFGPGTRLTVL.

This clone showed up just once. The chain recombines TRBV7-2 with TRBJ2-7; 15 bases are a match to TRBD2. There are 16 residues in the CDR3. CDR1 SGHTA and CDR2 FQGNSA come from the germline V gene. J was trimmed by 6 bases and V by 5 bases; bases with no gene match: 8. This CDR3 is CASSLGLAGGQGEQYF. The CDR3 coding sequence is TGTGCCAGCAGCCTCGGACTAGCGGGAGGGCAGGGCGAGCAGTACTTC. The whole variable domain, filled in from reference TRBV7-2 and TRBJ2-7, reads GAGVSQSPSNKVTEKGKDVELRCDPISGHTALYWYRQSLGQGLEFLIYFQGNSAPDKSGLPSDRFSAERTGGSVSTLTIQRTQQEDSAVYLCASSLGLAGGQGEQYFGPGTRLTVT.

The rearrangement uses TRBV6-4 and TRBJ1-1; unclear D gene. CDR1 is MRHNA and CDR2 is SNTAGT in the germline V gene. CDR3 size: 13 residues. The V end lost 0 bases, the J end lost 7 bases, and 9 bases lay between the germline ends. The CDR3 nucleotides read TGTGCCAGCAGTGACTCCCCCAGGATTGAAGCTTTCTTT. This codes for CASSDSPRIEAFF.

The rearrangement uses TRBV14 and TRBJ2-5, with D tentatively TRBD1 (5 bases). Trimming pared 1 base from V and 7 bases from J, leaving 16 bases between. The CDR3 consists of 15 residues. The V gene's germline CDR1 is SGHDN and CDR2 FVKESK. Here the CDR3 DNA reads TGTGCCAGCAGCCAAGGACAGACCGGGTTCGGGACCCAGTACTTC. Amino acids: CASSQGQTGFGTQYF. The variable domain in full, completed from reference TRBV14 and TRBJ2-5, reads EAGVTQFPSHSVIEKGQTVTLRCDPISGHDNLYWYRRVMGKEIKFLLHFVKESKQDESGMPNNRFLAERTGGTYSTLKVQPAELEDSGVYFCASSQGQTGFGTQYFGPGTRLLVL.

The rearrangement links TRBV7-2 to TRBJ2-2; D uncertain. The CDR3 has 15 residues. Germline assignment: CDR1 SGHTA and CDR2 FQGNSA. The V end lost 4 bases, the J end lost 6 bases, and 15 bases lay between the germline ends. CDR3 sequence reads: CASSSDGHPAGELFF. The DNA for the CDR3 is TGTGCCAGCAGCTCTGACGGCCACCCGGCCGGGGAGCTGTTTTTT.

This sequence joins TRBV7-2 and TRBJ1-5; no firm D call. CDR3 size: 15 residues. Germline CDR1 and CDR2: SGHTA and FQGNSA. V lost 2 bases, J lost 3 bases, and 11 bases lay in between. CDR3 sequence reads: CASSLNWQVNQPQHF. The DNA of the CDR3 is TGTGCCAGCAGCTTAAACTGGCAGGTCAATCAGCCCCAGCATTTT. The full variable domain, completed using reference TRBV7-2 and TRBJ1-5, is GAGVSQSPSNKVTEKGKDVELRCDPISGHTALYWYRQSLGQGLEFLIYFQGNSAPDKSGLPSDRFSAERTGGSVSTLTIQRTQQEDSAVYLCASSLNWQVNQPQHFGDGTRLSIL.

This chain uses TRBV4-1 with TRBJ2-5, with 9 positions matching TRBD1. Trimming removed 6 bases from V and 11 bases from J; junction bases left unmatched: 13. Germline loops: CDR1 MGHRA, CDR2 YSYEKL. The CDR3 covers 14 residues. Here the CDR3 reads CASRGVQGAQEQYF. The CDR3 coding sequence is TGCGCCAGCAGGGGTGTACAGGGGGCGCAGGAGCAGTACTTC.

This chain connects TRBV11-2 to TRBJ1-2; 9 bases are shared with TRBD1. The CDR3 spans 15 residues. Losses at the gene ends were 6 bases for V and 6 bases for J; bases not matched to a gene: 11. Germline CDR1 and CDR2: SGHAT and FQNNGV. The CDR3 region is CASRKPGQGRDGYTF. For the CDR3, the DNA is TGTGCCAGCAGAAAACCGGGACAGGGACGTGATGGCTACACCTTC.

The gene calls are TRBV4-1 and TRBJ1-5; D not certain. The germline gives CDR1 MGHRA, CDR2 YSYEKL. The CDR3 sequence is 17 residues long. V lost 0 bases and J lost 0, with 12 bases in between. In DNA form, the CDR3 reads TGCGCCAGCAGCCAAGATAATCCAGGATATAGCAATCAGCCCCAGCATTTT. It encodes CASSQDNPGYSNQPQHF.

The chain's CDR3 is CASSTRAGGPYEQYF. CDR3 coding DNA: TGTGCCAGCAGTACCCGGGCGGGAGGGCCCTACGAGCAGTACTTC. The chain couples TRBV28 to TRBJ2-7; 9 bases match TRBD2. The germline gives CDR1 MDHEN, CDR2 SYDVKM. This CDR3 is built from 15 residues. V shed 5 bases and J 2 bases; nucleotides not matched to a gene: 7.

This clone was recorded once. The chain carries TRBV15 and TRBJ2-7; 9 nucleotides match TRBD1. The length of the CDR3 is 16 residues. Germline V CDR1 and CDR2: LNHNV, YYDKDF (reference sequence). V was pared by 3 bases and J by 5 bases, with 11 bases of the junction left unmatched. This CDR3 reads CATSRGGTGKTDEQYF. The CDR3 nucleotides read TGTGCCACCAGCAGGGGGGGGACAGGGAAGACCGACGAGCAGTACTTC.

The sample holds one count of this clone. In DNA form, the CDR3 reads TGCGCCAGCAGCTTGGGGCCCACTCTCTCGACCTTC. Encoded protein: CASSLGPTLSTF. The chain employs TRBV5-1 and TRBJ1-2; D gene uncertain. CDR1 is SGHRS, CDR2 YFSETQ, per germline. The V gene lost 0 bases and the J gene lost 14 bases, with 14 bases spanning the gap. The CDR3 has 12 residues. Full variable domain (missing parts from reference TRBV5-1 and TRBJ1-2): KAGVTQTPRYLIKTRGQQVTLSCSPISGHRSVSWYQQTPGQGLQFLFEYFSETQRNKGNFPGRFSGRQFSNSRSEMNVSTLELGDSALYLCASSLGPTLSTFGSGTRLTVV.

The chain employs TRBV11-2 and TRBJ2-2, with TRBD2 as a possible D gene (5 bases). Germline V gives CDR1 SGHAT, CDR2 FQNNGV. This CDR3 comprises 16 residues. Trimming shortened V by 11 bases and J by 4 bases, and 23 bases separated the two germline ends. This chain's CDR3 is CAGSRRAVLPTGELFF. DNA for the CDR3: TGTGCCGGGTCTCGGCGGGCCGTTCTACCCACCGGGGAGCTGTTTTTT.

This chain links TRBV30 with TRBJ1-2; unclear D gene. CDR3 length equals 14 residues. The V end lost 0 bases, the J end lost 7 bases, and 15 bases lay between the germline ends. Germline-derived CDR1 and CDR2 are GTSNPN and SVGIG (reference sequence). The CDR3 sequence is CAWSVAGYATGYTF. The CDR3 nucleotides are TGTGCCTGGAGTGTGGCTGGGTACGCGACTGGCTACACCTTC.

This sequence joins TRBV18 and TRBJ2-1; no clear D. CDR3 length: 15 amino acids. Germline assignment: CDR1 KGHSH and CDR2 LQKENI. The V and J ends lost 3 bases and 1 base respectively, with 10 bases between them. In DNA, the CDR3 is TGTGCCAGCTCACCTCTGGCTCAGTCCTACAATGAGCAGTTCTTC. It yields the protein CASSPLAQSYNEQFF.

J is TRBJ2-5 and V is TRBV7-7; 12 bases are shared with TRBD1. Germline assignment: CDR1 SSHAT and CDR2 FNYEAQ (reference sequence). V was pared by 3 bases and J by 4 bases, with 3 bases of the junction left unmatched. The CDR3 contains 15 residues. The CDR3 spells CASSFGGQGAETQYF. The CDR3 DNA sequence: TGTGCCAGCAGCTTTGGGGGACAGGGGGCAGAGACCCAGTACTTC.

The rearrangement links TRBV7-3 to TRBJ2-5, with 7 bases lining up with TRBD2. Germline CDR1 SGHTA, CDR2 FQGTGA. The trim removed 8 bases at V and 3 bases at J, leaving 9 bases unmatched. This CDR3 contains 14 residues. CDR3 protein: CASAPSGAEETQYF. The CDR3 nucleotides are TGTGCCAGCGCCCCGAGCGGGGCTGAAGAGACCCAGTACTTC.

The CDR3 sequence: CASSLSGQTNEKLFF. The CDR3 nucleotides are TGTGCCAGCAGCTTAAGCGGGCAGACTAATGAAAAACTGTTTTTT. The V call is TRBV7-2, the J call TRBJ1-4; D call uncertain. CDR1 and CDR2 (germline): SGHTA, FQGNSA. V gave up 2 bases and J gave up 2 bases, with 9 bases separating them. The CDR3 consists of 15 residues.

CDR3 sequence reads: CASSLARGLAGVPNEQFF. For the CDR3, the DNA is TGCGCCAGCAGCTTGGCCCGGGGCCTAGCGGGAGTGCCCAATGAGCAGTTCTTC. The V gene is TRBV5-1, the J gene TRBJ2-1; 10 nucleotides align to TRBD2. The ends lost 0 bases at V and 6 bases at J; junction bases unmatched: 12. The CDR3 is made up of 18 amino acids. Germline V gives CDR1 SGHRS, CDR2 YFSETQ.

This chain connects TRBV2 to TRBJ2-2; 9 bases line up with TRBD1. CDR1 SNHLY and CDR2 FYNNEI come from the germline V gene. Losses at the gene ends were 5 bases for V and 6 bases for J; bases not matched to a gene: 7. This CDR3 region has 15 residues. The CDR3 DNA sequence: TGTGCCAGCAGTCAAGGACAGGGGAAGGCCGGGGAGCTGTTTTTT. It encodes CASSQGQGKAGELFF.

V is TRBV14 and J is TRBJ2-1, with D possibly matching TRBD2 (6 bases). Germline V CDR1 and CDR2: SGHDN, FVKESK. This CDR3 is 16 amino acids long. Between the trimmed V and J ends, which lost 0 bases and 2 bases, there was a span of 11 bases. The DNA for the CDR3 is TGTGCCAGCAGCCAAGATGGGGGGACCGCCTACAATGAGCAGTTCTTC. Its translation is CASSQDGGTAYNEQFF.

This rearrangement joins TRBV28 to TRBJ1-2, with a weak D call TRBD1 (6 bases). CDR3 size: 14 residues. Trimming stripped 2 bases from V and 2 bases from J, with 9 bases between. Germline V lookup: CDR1 MDHEN, CDR2 SYDVKM. The CDR3: CASSLRQENYGYTF. The CDR3 DNA reads as TGTGCCAGCAGTTTAAGACAGGAGAACTATGGCTACACCTTC.

The rearrangement links TRBV29-1 to TRBJ1-2; D ambiguous. Germline V gene sequence: CDR1 SQVTM, CDR2 ANQGSEA. CDR3 length: 13 amino acids. Trimming took off 4 bases at V and 8 bases at J, with 17 bases between the two ends. As DNA, the CDR3 is TGCAGCGTTGTTCCAGCGGTCGGTAGCGGCTACACCTTC. This codes for CSVVPAVGSGYTF. Together with reference TRBV29-1 and TRBJ1-2, the CDR3 gives the full variable domain: SAVISQKPSRDICQRGTSLTIQCQVDSQVTMMFWYRQQPGQSLTLIATANQGSEATYESGFVIDKFPISRPNLTFSTLTVSNMSPEDSSIYLCSVVPAVGSGYTFGSGTRLTVV.

CDR3 nucleotide sequence: TGTGCCAGCAGTGGCGGCTATGGCTACACCTTC. It codes for CASSGGYGYTF. The chain recombines TRBV6-5 with TRBJ1-2; D is uncertain. Germline CDR1 is MNHEY and CDR2 is SVGAGI. V lost 5 bases, J lost 4 bases, and 5 bases lay in between. The CDR3 consists of 11 residues.

This clone appeared many times. This chain uses TRBV6-4 with TRBJ2-1; D might be TRBD1 (6 bases). There are 14 residues in the CDR3. CDR1 and CDR2 (germline): MRHNA, SNTAGT. V dropped 6 bases and J dropped 2 bases, with 11 bases sitting between them. CDR3 protein: CASSPGDAYNEQFF. CDR3 nucleotides: TGTGCCAGCAGCCCAGGGGACGCCTACAATGAGCAGTTCTTC.

This chain links TRBV7-2 with TRBJ2-1; D gene ambiguous. The CDR3 is 12 amino acids. Germline V gives CDR1 SGHTA, CDR2 FQGNSA. With 3 bases removed from V and 15 bases from J, the gap between germline ends came to 15 bases. CDR3 in DNA: TGTGCCAGCAGCTTTGACCCACCGAACCCGTTCTTC. Translation: CASSFDPPNPFF.

The rearrangement uses TRBV5-4 and TRBJ1-2; 7 positions agree with TRBD1. Germline V lookup: CDR1 SGHNT, CDR2 YYREEE (reference sequence). With 0 bases clipped from V and 4 bases from J, the junction kept 3 bases outside the gene matches. The CDR3 loop spans 14 amino acids. The CDR3 DNA reads TGTGCCAGCAGCTTGGCCGGACAGGTCTATGGCTACACCTTC. It encodes CASSLAGQVYGYTF.

This rearrangement joins TRBV30 to TRBJ2-7, with TRBD2 matching 9 bases. CDR3 size: 15 residues. After removal of 2 bases from V and 4 bases from J, the junction contained 9 bases not matched to a gene. Germline loops: CDR1 GTSNPN, CDR2 SVGIG (reference sequence). The CDR3 DNA sequence: TGTGCCTGGAGTCAAGTACGGCTAGCGGGGTACGAGCAGTACTTC. It codes for CAWSQVRLAGYEQYF.